This T cell receptor beta chain was retrieved from a study of identical twins. Findings of the study overall: Zero-insertion findings could be partly confounded by invariant cells (MAIT and iNKT cells). Not following the same donors, the study drew its conclusions from cross-sectional statistical analysis.

TCRdb re-analysed the 5' RACE reads in MiXCR, keeping a single row per CDR3 protein. The data hold 200,000 to 250,000 distinct CDR3 sequences, with about 6.7% observed a single time. Trimming left V 4 bases short and J 3 bases short, with 19 bases between. The germline CDR1 and CDR2 sequences are LGHDT and YNNKEL (reference sequence). The CDR3 loop spans 16 amino acids. Only a few counts were recorded for this clonotype. Its antigen is unidentified. These data also featured in a second study, about T cells expressing NK-cell markers. As that study records: Most of the eight sequenced donors tested HCMV-seropositive; one tested seronegative. Similarly, these clonotypes led the CD3+CD56-NKG2C+ fraction as well in several donors.

Sequencing was performed on CD8+ T cells sorted from blood. This sequence originates from a young woman in good health. V is TRBV3-1 and J is TRBJ2-7, with TRBD1 as a possible D gene (5 bases). CDR3 bases: TGTGCCAGCAGCCCGGGCTGGACGAAAGGGGACTACGAGCAGTACTTC. It encodes CASSPGWTKGDYEQYF.